One sample yielded the 13 T cell receptor beta chains listed below, sequenced in a study of cytomegalovirus exposure and HLA in healthy donors. Repertoires were generated with immunoSEQ multiplex PCR, while TCRdb's copy carries only in-frame clones and drops some. This sample has under 200,000 clones, with 90% to 97% found just once. The material sequenced was PBMCs. The origin of the receptors is a woman in her late teens or twenties in good health and CMV-seronegative.

This chain connects TRBV4-3 to TRBJ2-5; TRBD2 is a possible D gene (5 bases). Deletions cut 0 bases from V and 5 bases from J, with 13 bases between. Germline V gives CDR1 LGHNA, CDR2 YSLEER. This CDR3 is built from 15 residues. The CDR3 region is CASSQERFPGETQYF. The DNA for the CDR3 is TGCGCCAGCAGCCAAGAACGTTTCCCGGGGGAGACCCAGTACTTC.

This sequence joins TRBV7-9 and TRBJ2-7; possibly TRBD2 for D (6 bases). This CDR3 has 15 residues. The V end lost 0 bases, the J end lost 2 bases, and 11 bases lay between the germline ends. Germline CDR1 and CDR2: SEHNR and FQNEAQ (reference sequence). CDR3 loop: CASSLAEGNPYEQYF. As DNA, the CDR3 is TGTGCCAGCAGCTTAGCGGAGGGGAACCCCTACGAGCAGTACTTC. The whole variable domain, remainder taken from reference TRBV7-9 and TRBJ2-7, is DTGVSQNPRHKITKRGQNVTFRCDPISEHNRLYWYRQTLGQGPEFLTYFQNEAQLEKSRLLSDRFSAERPKGSFSTLEIQRTEQGDSAMYLCASSLAEGNPYEQYFGPGTRLTVT.

This clone was detected a few times. The genes are TRBV7-6 and TRBJ2-7, with 8 positions matching TRBD1. The CDR3 is 14 amino acids. The V gene end was trimmed by 5 bases and the J gene end by 5 bases; junction bases not matched to a gene: 8. Germline lookup yields CDR1 SGHVS and CDR2 FNYEAQ. Here the CDR3 reads CASSPAGGADEQYF. DNA for the CDR3: TGTGCCAGCAGCCCGGCAGGGGGCGCGGACGAGCAGTACTTC.

The CDR3 DNA follows: TGCGCCAGCAGCTTGGGAGCCAGGGACAGGGGTTACGAGCAGTACTTC. Translated: CASSLGARDRGYEQYF. The chain joins TRBV5-1 to TRBJ2-7; the match to TRBD1 covers 10 bases. The CDR3 consists of 16 residues. Germline CDR1 is SGHRS and CDR2 is YFSETQ. V was clipped by 0 bases and J by 4 bases; unmatched bases: 7.

This chain joins TRBV7-2 and TRBJ2-1, with D hard to call. Germline CDR1 is SGHTA and CDR2 is FQGNSA. V was clipped by 5 bases and J by 7 bases, with 21 bases between them. CDR3 length: 16 residues. The CDR3 DNA reads TGTGCCAGCAGCATCCAGAGTCTTCCCCCGAGGAATGAGCAGTTCTTC. Protein: CASSIQSLPPRNEQFF.

The CDR3 here is CASSQGSRGGYNEQFF. Written as DNA, the CDR3 is TGTGCCAGCAGCCAAGGGTCAAGGGGGGGTTACAATGAGCAGTTCTTC. This chain uses TRBV4-2 with TRBJ2-1; D perhaps matches TRBD2 (7 bases). Germline V gene data show CDR1 as LGHNA and CDR2 as YNFKEQ. The CDR3 loop spans 16 amino acids. The V and J ends lost 1 base and 4 bases respectively, with 14 bases between them.

The chain links TRBV5-4 to TRBJ2-7; TRBD1 aligns across 10 bases. J was trimmed by 2 bases and V by 4 bases; bases with no gene match: 6. CDR3 size: 15 residues. Germline CDR1 and CDR2: SGHNT and YYREEE (reference sequence). The CDR3 region is CASSIRDRGTYEQYF. CDR3 bases: TGTGCCAGCAGCATCCGGGACAGGGGAACCTACGAGCAGTACTTC. Filled out from reference TRBV5-4 and TRBJ2-7, the complete variable domain reads ETGVTQSPTHLIKTRGQQVTLRCSSQSGHNTVSWYQQALGQGPQFIFQYYREEENGRGNFPPRFSGLQFPNYSSELNVNALELDDSALYLCASSIRDRGTYEQYFGPGTRLTVT.

The chain recombines TRBV5-1 with TRBJ1-6; 7 bases are a match to TRBD1. This CDR3 spans 16 amino acids. Germline V gene sequence: CDR1 SGHRS, CDR2 YFSETQ. The J segment lost 0 bases and the V segment lost 3 bases, leaving 3 bases of the junction unmatched. CDR3 sequence (DNA): TGCGCCAGCAGCTCGACAGGGATCTCCTATAATTCACCCCTCCACTTT. As protein: CASSSTGISYNSPLHF.

The CDR3 loop is CASRVAGPLLVNEQYF. CDR3 nucleotide sequence: TGTGCCAGTAGGGTGGCAGGGCCCCTTTTGGTCAACGAGCAGTACTTC. The V call is TRBV19, the J call TRBJ2-7, with a possible D match to TRBD1 (5 bases). The V gene lost 6 bases and the J gene lost 5 bases, with 23 bases spanning the gap. The germline V gene encodes CDR1 LNHDA and CDR2 SQIVND (reference sequence). The CDR3 runs 16 residues.

The V gene is TRBV7-3, the J gene TRBJ2-1, with D tentatively TRBD1 (5 bases). Germline CDR1 reads SGHTA; CDR2 reads FQGTGA. The CDR3 sequence is 14 residues long. The V gene lost 2 bases and the J gene lost 4 bases, with 9 bases spanning the gap. The CDR3 loop reads CASSLEAGYNEQFF. For the CDR3, the DNA is TGTGCCAGCAGCTTAGAGGCAGGGTACAATGAGCAGTTCTTC.

This sequence joins TRBV11-3 and TRBJ2-1; 7 bases map to TRBD2. CDR1 and CDR2 (germline): SGHNT, YENEEA. Unmatched junction bases numbered 15, after V lost 5 bases and J lost 8 bases. CDR3 size: 16 residues. The CDR3, as DNA: TGTGCCAGCAGCCGACGTCGCGGGACTACCTTACATGAGCAGTTCTTC. Its translation: CASSRRRGTTLHEQFF.

The chain uses TRBV19 and TRBJ1-1; tentatively, D is TRBD1 (6 bases). Germline CDR1 LNHDA, CDR2 SQIVND (reference sequence). Trimming stripped 5 bases from V and 4 bases from J, with 11 bases between. There are 13 residues in the CDR3. CDR3 sequence: CASSAQGITEAFF. The DNA for the CDR3 is TGTGCCAGTAGTGCTCAGGGGATCACTGAAGCTTTCTTT. The variable domain in full, with the rest retrieved from reference TRBV19 and TRBJ1-1, is DGGITQSPKYLFRKEGQNVTLSCEQNLNHDAMYWYRQDPGQGLRLIYYSQIVNDFQKGDIAEGYSVSREKKESFPLTVTSAQKNPTAFYLCASSAQGITEAFFGQGTRLTVV.

This chain joins TRBV6-1 and TRBJ1-2; D might be TRBD1 (5 bases). CDR3 length: 15 residues. Germline V CDR1 and CDR2: MNHNS, SASEGT. Deletions cut 2 bases from V and 5 bases from J, with 15 bases between. The CDR3 coding sequence is TGTGCCAGCAGTGAACCCGCCAGGGTACAGTATGGCTACACCTTC. Translating it yields CASSEPARVQYGYTF.